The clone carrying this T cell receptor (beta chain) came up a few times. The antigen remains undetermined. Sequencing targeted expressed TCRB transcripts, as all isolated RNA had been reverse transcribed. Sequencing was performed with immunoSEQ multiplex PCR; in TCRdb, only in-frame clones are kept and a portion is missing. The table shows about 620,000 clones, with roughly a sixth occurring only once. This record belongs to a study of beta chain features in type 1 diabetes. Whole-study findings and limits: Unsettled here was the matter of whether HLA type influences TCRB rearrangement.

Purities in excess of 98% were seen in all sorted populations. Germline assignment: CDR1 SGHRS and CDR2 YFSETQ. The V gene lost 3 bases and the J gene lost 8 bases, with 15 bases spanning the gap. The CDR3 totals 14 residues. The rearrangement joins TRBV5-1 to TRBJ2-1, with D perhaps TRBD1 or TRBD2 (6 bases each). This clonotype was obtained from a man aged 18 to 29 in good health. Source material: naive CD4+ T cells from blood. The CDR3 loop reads CASSSKQGGDEQFF. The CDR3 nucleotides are TGCGCCAGCAGCTCCAAACAGGGAGGAGATGAGCAGTTCTTC.